This TCR beta chain stems from a study of cytomegalovirus exposure and HLA in healthy donors. Measured with immunoSEQ multiplex PCR; TCRdb has only the in-frame clones, and not every one. The data hold about 280,000 clones, with approximately 88% observed a single time. Germline V gene lookup returns CDR1 WSHSY and CDR2 SAAADI. Trimming pared 6 bases from V and 8 bases from J, leaving 12 bases between. The CDR3 is 12 residues long. This chain uses TRBV10-2 with TRBJ2-3, with D maybe TRBD1 (6 bases). Sequencing was done on a sample of PBMCs. The TCR was taken from a woman between 18 and 30 years old in good health and CMV-seronegative. The CDR3 DNA follows: TGCGCCAGCAGAAGCAGGGGAGTTACGCAGTATTTT. Translated, it gives CASRSRGVTQYF.